These 17 T cell receptor beta chains originate from one sample sequenced in a study of T cell changes during pregnancy in multiple sclerosis. The table came from immunoSEQ multiplex PCR; TCRdb's copy has only in-frame clones and leaves some out. The table records around 97,000 clones, approximately 90% of them present only once. The source material was peripheral blood, sampled in the second trimester of pregnancy. Every receptor here comes from a female donor in good health, enrolled as a control in a pregnancy study.

This chain links TRBV15 with TRBJ1-2; 8 bases match TRBD1. Germline values: CDR1 LNHNV, CDR2 YYDKDF (reference sequence). The CDR3 spans 15 residues. The junction had 9 bases not matched to a gene; V was cut back by 6 bases and J by 3 bases. The CDR3 region is CATSTRQGFDYGYTF. CDR3 nucleotides: TGTGCCACCAGTACCCGACAGGGGTTTGACTATGGCTACACCTTC.

This chain joins TRBV7-2 and TRBJ2-1, with a weak D call TRBD2 (6 bases). CDR1 and CDR2 from the germline V gene are SGHTA and FQGNSA. With 5 bases removed from V and 10 bases from J, the gap between germline ends came to 21 bases. The CDR3 runs 15 residues. The CDR3 spells CASSLRGTSPPEQFF. CDR3 coding DNA: TGTGCCAGCAGCCTGCGTGGGACTTCACCCCCAGAGCAGTTCTTC.

The chain uses TRBV5-8 and TRBJ2-5; D is possibly TRBD2 (6 bases). V was pared by 2 bases and J by 4 bases, with 18 bases between. The CDR3 contains 16 residues. Germline V CDR1 and CDR2: SGHTS, YDEGEE. CDR3: CASSLALGTFLETQYF. In DNA form, the CDR3 reads TGTGCCAGCAGCTTAGCACTGGGGACTTTTTTAGAGACCCAGTACTTC.

The V call is TRBV5-1, the J call TRBJ2-1; D ambiguous. This CDR3 region has 14 residues. The ends were cut back, 0 bases at V and 4 bases at J, with 8 bases in the middle. Germline loops: CDR1 SGHRS, CDR2 YFSETQ. The CDR3 coding sequence is TGCGCCAGCAGCTTGGTCTCGGTTTACAATGAGCAGTTCTTC. Translating it yields CASSLVSVYNEQFF. Looking up the rest from reference TRBV5-1 and TRBJ2-1 gives the full variable domain: KAGVTQTPRYLIKTRGQQVTLSCSPISGHRSVSWYQQTPGQGLQFLFEYFSETQRNKGNFPGRFSGRQFSNSRSEMNVSTLELGDSALYLCASSLVSVYNEQFFGPGTRLTVL.

The chain combines TRBV19 with TRBJ1-1, with D hard to call. This CDR3 region has 14 residues. Trimming left V 1 base short and J 1 base short, with 7 bases between. Germline loops: CDR1 LNHDA, CDR2 SQIVND (reference sequence). Written as DNA, the CDR3 is TGTGCCAGTAGTATAGTGGGCAGGAACACTGAAGCTTTCTTT. This gives the protein CASSIVGRNTEAFF.

V is TRBV7-7 and J is TRBJ2-2; a possible D gene is TRBD2 (5 bases). V lost 1 base to trimming and J lost 5 bases, with 17 bases between them. CDR3 size: 17 residues. Germline V gene lookup returns CDR1 SSHAT and CDR2 FNYEAQ (reference sequence). CDR3 in amino acids: CASSLVPREMRTGELFF. The CDR3 DNA reads as TGTGCCAGCAGCTTAGTTCCCCGGGAAATGCGAACCGGGGAGCTGTTTTTT.

This chain connects TRBV20-1 to TRBJ1-1; D unresolved. This CDR3 region has 11 residues. The V gene lost 2 bases and the J gene lost 4 bases, with 5 bases spanning the gap. CDR1 and CDR2 (germline): DFQATT, SNEGSKA (reference sequence). CDR3 DNA sequence: TGCAGTGCTAGACCGGGCACTGAAGCTTTCTTT. Translated: CSARPGTEAFF.

J is TRBJ1-2 and V is TRBV19; 7 positions agree with TRBD1. V shed 7 bases, J shed 3 bases, and the junction held 14 bases outside the gene matches. The CDR3 consists of 16 residues. Germline CDR1 LNHDA, CDR2 SQIVND (reference sequence). The CDR3 DNA is TGTGCCAGTACCACTCCCAGACAGGGTGGGGACTATGGCTACACCTTC. It codes for CASTTPRQGGDYGYTF.

The gene calls are TRBV19 and TRBJ1-2, with D possibly being TRBD1 (5 bases). This CDR3 has 13 residues. Per germline, CDR1 LNHDA and CDR2 SQIVND (reference sequence). Trimming removed 6 bases from V and 4 bases from J, with 12 bases in between. As DNA, the CDR3 is TGTGCCAGTAGAACAGGCTATTTCTATGGCTACACCTTC. Translating gives CASRTGYFYGYTF. Full variable domain (outside the CDR3, taken from reference TRBV19 and TRBJ1-2): DGGITQSPKYLFRKEGQNVTLSCEQNLNHDAMYWYRQDPGQGLRLIYYSQIVNDFQKGDIAEGYSVSREKKESFPLTVTSAQKNPTAFYLCASRTGYFYGYTFGSGTRLTVV.

The rearrangement links TRBV7-2 to TRBJ1-6, with 7 bases identical to TRBD1. V lost 3 bases to trimming and J lost 7 bases; unmatched junction nucleotides: 3. This CDR3 contains 14 residues. The germline gives CDR1 SGHTA, CDR2 FQGNSA. The DNA for the CDR3 is TGTGCCAGCAGCTTCCGGGACAGCAATTCACCCCTCCACTTT. Its translation: CASSFRDSNSPLHF. Full variable domain (remainder filled in from reference TRBV7-2 and TRBJ1-6): GAGVSQSPSNKVTEKGKDVELRCDPISGHTALYWYRQSLGQGLEFLIYFQGNSAPDKSGLPSDRFSAERTGGSVSTLTIQRTQQEDSAVYLCASSFRDSNSPLHFGNGTRLTVT.

The chain carries TRBV18 and TRBJ2-3, with a possible D match to TRBD1 (5 bases). The CDR3 length is 16 residues. V was cut by 4 bases and J by 1 base, with 15 bases left in between. The germline gives CDR1 KGHSH, CDR2 LQKENI. The chain's CDR3 is CASSQARVQGTDTQYF. The CDR3 coding sequence is TGTGCCAGCTCACAAGCAAGAGTACAGGGCACAGATACGCAGTATTTT.

V usage is TRBV10-2 and J usage is TRBJ2-7; TRBD2 matches 10 bases. The CDR3 consists of 15 residues. CDR1 is WSHSY, CDR2 SAAADI, per germline. J lost 2 bases, V lost 8 bases, and 9 bases had no gene match. DNA for the CDR3: TGCGCCAGCCGGGACAGTAGCGGGAGGCCCTACGAGCAGTACTTC. It translates to CASRDSSGRPYEQYF.

Concerning this clone itself: The CDR3 does not end in the conserved phenylalanine or tryptophan, so this is likely a read error. The V call is TRBV6-5, the J call TRBJ1-1, with no clear D. Germline CDR1 reads MNHEY; CDR2 reads SVGAGI. The CDR3 is made up of 12 amino acids. V lost 0 bases and J lost 5, with 4 bases in between. CDR3 region: CASSYSQTEAFL. The CDR3 DNA is TGTGCCAGCAGTTACTCGCAGACTGAAGCTTTCCTT.

This chain links TRBV5-6 with TRBJ1-6; no firm D call. CDR3 length: 15 residues. Germline V lookup: CDR1 SGHDT, CDR2 YYEEEE. The V gene lost 1 base and the J gene lost 7 bases, with 12 bases spanning the gap. CDR3 coding DNA: TGTGCCAGCAGCTTGCGATCGAGGGTCAATTCACCCCTCCACTTT. This gives the protein CASSLRSRVNSPLHF.

The chain combines TRBV6-5 with TRBJ2-3; D remains unclear. Per germline, CDR1 MNHEY and CDR2 SVGAGI. The CDR3 covers 13 residues. V dropped 4 bases and J dropped 11 bases, with 16 bases sitting between them. CDR3 DNA: TGTGCCAGCAGTTCAGCAGGCAGGCCAGGGCAGTATTTT. Translated: CASSSAGRPGQYF.

This clone was detected only once. The V call is TRBV19, the J call TRBJ1-2; no definite D call. Per the germline V gene, CDR1 is LNHDA and CDR2 is SQIVND (reference sequence). V was clipped by 5 bases and J by 3 bases, with 13 bases between them. The CDR3 sequence is 14 residues long. The CDR3 spells CASSESTLHYGYTF. In DNA, the CDR3 is TGTGCCAGTAGTGAGAGCACTCTTCACTATGGCTACACCTTC.

This clone was recorded only once. The chain links TRBV2 to TRBJ2-1, with TRBD1 matching over 10 bases. Trimming cost V 3 bases and J 7 bases; bases outside gene matches: 6. This CDR3 is 15 amino acids long. Germline assignment: CDR1 SNHLY and CDR2 FYNNEI. CDR3 DNA: TGTGCCAGCAGTGATCGACAGGGGGCAGTAAATGAGCAGTTCTTC. Translation gives CASSDRQGAVNEQFF.